This passage covers 20 T cell receptor beta chains from one sample sequenced in a study of early T cells in non-severe SARS-CoV-2 infection. In TCRdb, the 5' RACE reads were re-called with MiXCR into one record per CDR3 protein. The sample contains 65,000 to 80,000 distinct CDR3 sequences, approximately 13% of which appear only once. Sequenced input: whole blood. These receptors were collected from an adult who was a healthcare worker with PCR-confirmed SARS-CoV-2 infection or an uninfected control (not recorded which).

Only a few counts were recorded for this clonotype. The gene calls are TRBV6-5 and TRBJ1-6; D call uncertain. The V end was cut by 2 bases, the J end by 8 bases, with 13 bases between. The germline V gene has CDR1 MNHEY and CDR2 SVGAGI. The CDR3 length is 15 residues. The CDR3 loop is CASSYAARGYSPLHF. DNA of the CDR3: TGTGCCAGCAGTTACGCTGCCCGAGGGTATTCACCCCTCCACTTT.

This clonotype turned up a few times. The chain recombines TRBV12-3 or TRBV12-4 with TRBJ2-1; no definite D call. The CDR3 sequence is 13 residues long. V was shortened by 4 bases and J by 10 bases, with 14 bases between the two germline ends. CDR3 sequence: CASSSGRPGEQFF. In DNA form, the CDR3 reads TGTGCCAGCAGTTCCGGACGGCCTGGAGAGCAGTTCTTC.

This clonotype was seen more than once but under ten times. V and J are TRBV6-2 or TRBV6-3 and TRBJ1-5; D may be TRBD1 (5 bases). The V gene lost 2 bases and the J gene lost 4 bases, with 9 bases spanning the gap. CDR3 length: 14 residues. Germline V lookup: CDR1 MNHEY, CDR2 SVGEGT. DNA of the CDR3: TGTGCCAGCAGTTACGGATCAGGGAATCAGCCCCAGCATTTT. Translated: CASSYGSGNQPQHF.

The chain combines TRBV2 with TRBJ1-2; 10 positions match TRBD1. The V segment lost 1 base and the J segment 8 bases; nucleotides outside the gene matches: 7. The CDR3 covers 15 residues. Germline V gene data show CDR1 as SNHLY and CDR2 as FYNNEI. The CDR3 coding sequence is TGTGCCAGCAGTGAAGGTCGACAGGGGGCGCGAGGCTACACCTTC. Its translation is CASSEGRQGARGYTF.

This chain joins TRBV29-1 and TRBJ2-7, with 7 positions matching TRBD1. Losses at the gene ends were 5 bases for V and 3 bases for J; bases not matched to a gene: 1. CDR1 SQVTM and CDR2 ANQGSEA come from the germline V gene. The CDR3 totals 11 residues. The CDR3 region is CSVTGDYEQYF. CDR3 bases: TGCAGCGTTACAGGGGACTACGAGCAGTACTTC.

This chain's CDR3 is CASRRGQNSNQPQHF. Here the CDR3 DNA reads TGTGCCAGCAGGAGGGGACAGAATAGCAATCAGCCCCAGCATTTT. The chain uses TRBV2 and TRBJ1-5, with 7 bases lining up with TRBD1. CDR3 length: 15 residues. CDR1 is SNHLY and CDR2 is FYNNEI in the germline V gene. V gave up 6 bases and J gave up 0 bases; unmatched junction bases: 5.

The chain employs TRBV7-8 and TRBJ1-1; D is ambiguous. Per germline, CDR1 SGHVS and CDR2 FQNEAQ. Trimming stripped 5 bases from V and 4 bases from J, with 8 bases between. This CDR3 contains 12 residues. The CDR3 loop reads CASSPQGTEAFF. For the CDR3, the DNA is TGTGCCAGCAGCCCTCAAGGCACTGAAGCTTTCTTT.

Here the CDR3 reads CASSESRMSHEQYF. CDR3 bases: TGTGCCAGCAGTGAATCCAGGATGTCCCACGAGCAGTACTTC. This chain connects TRBV25-1 to TRBJ2-7; D is uncertain. The CDR3 runs 14 residues. Germline V gene lookup returns CDR1 MGHDK and CDR2 SYGVNS. V lost 1 base, J lost 5 bases, and 12 bases lay in between.

The gene calls are TRBV5-1 and TRBJ2-5, with D possibly TRBD2 on 5 matching bases. There are 15 residues in the CDR3. V lost 0 bases to trimming and J lost 7 bases, with 16 bases between them. CDR1 and CDR2 from the germline V gene are SGHRS and YFSETQ. CDR3 in amino acids: CASSLEASRSGTQYF. The CDR3 coding sequence is TGCGCCAGCAGCTTGGAAGCTAGCCGTTCCGGGACCCAGTACTTC.

This rearrangement joins TRBV2 to TRBJ1-5, with 9 bases identical to TRBD1. The CDR3 consists of 15 residues. CDR1 and CDR2 from the germline V gene are SNHLY and FYNNEI. Germline trimming cut 8 bases from V and 0 bases from J; bases unmatched to any gene: 5. The CDR3 protein is CASGGQGLSNQPQHF. DNA of the CDR3: TGTGCCAGCGGGGGACAGGGACTTAGCAATCAGCCCCAGCATTTT. Full variable domain (remainder filled in from reference TRBV2 and TRBJ1-5): EPEVTQTPSHQVTQMGQEVILRCVPISNHLYFYWYRQILGQKVEFLVSFYNNEISEKSEIFDDQFSVERPDGSNFTLKIRSTKLEDSAMYFCASGGQGLSNQPQHFGDGTRLSIL.

The chain combines TRBV11-2 with TRBJ2-5; 7 bases are shared with TRBD2. The CDR3 extends over 15 amino acids. Germline assignment: CDR1 SGHAT and CDR2 FQNNGV. J gave up 1 base and V 1 base, and 3 bases lay outside the gene matches. CDR3 nucleotide sequence: TGTGCCAGCAGCTTAGGGGCTAGCGGCCAAGAGACCCAGTACTTC. Its translation is CASSLGASGQETQYF.

The chain uses TRBV28 and TRBJ1-2, with a tentative D call TRBD1 (5 bases). CDR1 and CDR2 from the germline V gene are MDHEN and SYDVKM. There are 13 residues in the CDR3. The V end was cut by 5 bases, the J end by 5 bases, with 12 bases between. CDR3 nucleotides: TGTGCCAGCAGTGAGGGACGGAGATATGGCTACACCTTC. Its protein is CASSEGRRYGYTF.

Many counts were recorded for this clonotype. The CDR3 sequence is CATRETGKRSYEQYF. CDR3 sequence (DNA): TGTGCCACCCGGGAGACAGGGAAACGAAGCTACGAGCAGTACTTC. V usage is TRBV28 and J usage is TRBJ2-7, with TRBD1 as a possible D gene (7 bases). Deletions cut 10 bases from V and 3 bases from J, with 22 bases between. CDR1 MDHEN and CDR2 SYDVKM come from the germline V gene. The CDR3 length is 15 residues.

This clonotype has a handful of counts. This chain uses TRBV25-1 with TRBJ1-2; D uncertain. This CDR3 spans 18 amino acids. In germline, CDR1 is MGHDK, CDR2 SYGVNS. Trimming cost V 0 bases and J 2 bases, with 19 bases left between them. As DNA, the CDR3 is TGTGCCAGCAGTGAATACTCTGGGCATGGGGTTAAGAACTATGGCTACACCTTC. Translating it yields CASSEYSGHGVKNYGYTF.

This clonotype was counted only a few times. The rearrangement uses TRBV7-2 and TRBJ2-7; no clear D gene. The V end lost 3 bases, the J end lost 2 bases, and 17 bases lay between the germline ends. The CDR3 loop spans 16 amino acids. CDR1 SGHTA and CDR2 FQGNSA come from the germline V gene. The CDR3: CASSFLATQVAYEQYF. The CDR3 DNA reads TGTGCCAGCAGCTTTCTTGCGACCCAAGTTGCCTACGAGCAGTACTTC.

This clonotype has just a few counts. This sequence joins TRBV5-5 and TRBJ2-7, with 9 bases matching TRBD1. V shed 4 bases and J 0 bases; nucleotides not matched to a gene: 2. The CDR3 consists of 14 residues. Germline CDR1 and CDR2: SGHKS and YYEKEE (reference sequence). CDR3: CASSRDRDSYEQYF. The CDR3 bases are TGTGCCAGCAGCCGGGACAGGGACTCCTACGAGCAGTACTTC.

This clonotype was found many times. The gene calls are TRBV7-2 and TRBJ2-1; the D call may be TRBD1 or TRBD2 (6 bases each). In germline, CDR1 is SGHTA, CDR2 FQGNSA. V dropped 4 bases and J dropped 0 bases, with 22 bases sitting between them. CDR3 length equals 19 residues. The CDR3 here is CASSSRPGGGGSSYNEQFF. The CDR3 DNA follows: TGTGCCAGCAGCTCCCGCCCGGGTGGAGGGGGAAGCTCCTACAATGAGCAGTTCTTC.

This clonotype was counted a few times. This chain joins TRBV9 and TRBJ2-3; 10 positions match TRBD2. Germline V gives CDR1 SGDLS, CDR2 YYNGEE. V dropped 4 bases and J dropped 11; count of bases not matched to a gene: 16. This CDR3 comprises 16 residues. The CDR3 here is CASSPGAPGLALRQYF. CDR3 DNA: TGTGCCAGCAGCCCGGGGGCACCGGGACTAGCGTTGAGGCAGTATTTT.

This clonotype has at least ten counts. The chain uses TRBV5-4 and TRBJ2-3; a weak D match, TRBD2 (6 bases). The CDR3 extends over 16 amino acids. V lost 6 bases and J 3 bases, leaving 20 bases between the germline ends. CDR1 is SGHNT and CDR2 is YYREEE in the germline V gene (reference sequence). The CDR3 sequence is CASKSSGGAGTDTQYF. The DNA of the CDR3 is TGTGCCAGCAAGAGTAGTGGAGGGGCAGGGACAGATACGCAGTATTTT.

This clonotype has at least ten counts. V is TRBV2 and J is TRBJ2-3; 9 nucleotides agree with TRBD2. V lost 6 bases and J lost 4; bases outside the gene matches: 17. This CDR3 region has 18 residues. Germline CDR1 SNHLY, CDR2 FYNNEI. The CDR3 sequence is CASSVEQGLAGRADTQYF. CDR3 nucleotides: TGTGCCAGCAGCGTCGAGCAGGGTCTAGCGGGAAGGGCAGATACGCAGTATTTT.